This T cell receptor (beta chain) was sequenced for a study of T cells in Graves' hyperthyroidism and ophthalmopathy. As for the study in general: Peripheral blood collection took place at initial diagnosis, before any treatment.

The CDR3 regions of TCR beta were amplified from RNA transcripts. The study used the HTBI primer set for a first-round RT-PCR of the TCR CDR3. One entry per CDR3 protein, called by TCRdb with MiXCR from the multiplex PCR reads. The sample lists about 640,000 distinct CDR3 sequences, about 20% occurring once. V was clipped by 2 bases and J by 4 bases, with 5 bases between them. This CDR3 region has 12 residues. Diagnostic assessment was based on clinical symptoms, serum thyroxine and TRAb, thyroid ultrasound and orbital computed tomography. This clonotype was counted ten times or more. Specimen: blood. The sequence came from a man in his thirties or forties with Graves' ophthalmopathy. The chain couples TRBV12-3 or TRBV12-4 to TRBJ1-1; D is unresolved. As DNA, the CDR3 is TGTGCCAGCAGTTTAACGGGCACTGAAGCTTTCTTT. It encodes CASSLTGTEAFF.